The source of this T cell receptor beta chain is a study of T cell repertoires in cytomegalovirus infection. In the study overall: The public TCR beta signatures pointed to both CMV infection and matching HLA type. Notes on the study in general: Accumulated public TCR beta family frequency recognized individuals carrying CMV together with the relevant HLA.

This clonotype was picked up a small number of times. Antigen specificity is unknown. TCRdb used MiXCR to reprocess the reads, holding one entry per CDR3 protein. The table records roughly 920,000 distinct CDR3 sequences, roughly 30% of them present only once. The germline gives CDR1 SEHNR, CDR2 FQNEAQ (reference sequence). The CDR3 runs to 14 residues. The trim removed 6 bases at V and 5 bases at J, leaving 7 bases unmatched. This TCR was sampled from a human donor in good health (CMV status not recorded). Some clones in this sample may be carry-over from other donors' samples. The sequenced sample was cultured CD8+ T cells from PBMCs, obtained from culture after CMV antigen stimulation. The chain has TRBV7-9 and TRBJ2-5; 9 bases match TRBD2. CDR3 in amino acids: CASRTAGGHETQYF. DNA of the CDR3: TGTGCCAGCAGGACCGCGGGGGGGCACGAGACCCAGTACTTC.